This record covers a single TCR beta chain. This entry belongs to a study of blood T cell repertoires in COVID-19. The CDR3 runs 15 residues. V lost 4 bases and J lost 4, with 14 bases in between. CDR1 SGHRS and CDR2 YFSETQ come from the germline V gene. Original analysis: Researchers report that nucleated cell counts were estimated from reference gene primer amplification. Method: immunoSEQ multiplex PCR; TCRdb's copy keeps in-frame clones and lacks some. V and J calls and clone size are as listed in that table; D and trimming were resolved from the DNA. This sample has about 56,000 clones, with approximately 92% found just once.

Sample: peripheral blood. This sequence was found in a woman aged 60-75 years with COVID-19, enrolled during active disease. The V call is TRBV5-1, the J call TRBJ1-4, with D perhaps TRBD1 (6 bases). CDR3 nucleotide sequence: TGCGCCAGCAGCCCGGGACACTTTAGTAATGAAAAACTGTTTTTT. Encoded protein: CASSPGHFSNEKLFF. The variable domain in full, completed from reference TRBV5-1 and TRBJ1-4, reads KAGVTQTPRYLIKTRGQQVTLSCSPISGHRSVSWYQQTPGQGLQFLFEYFSETQRNKGNFPGRFSGRQFSNSRSEMNVSTLELGDSALYLCASSPGHFSNEKLFFGSGTQLSVL.